A selection of T cell receptor beta chains follows, all from one sample in a study of blood T cell repertoires in COVID-19. TCRdb's table, derived via immunoSEQ multiplex PCR, lists solely in-frame clones and lacks some. The sample comprises around 270,000 clones, about 83% of which are singletons, and more than 1.5% rests with the top ten. The specimen was peripheral blood. All receptors derive from a woman aged 40 to 50 who had recovered from COVID-19. Both conserved end residues are part of each CDR3. Each record gives: J gene, V gene, clone size, D gene, CDR3 protein, CDR3 DNA. The D gene is left open where the match is weak. Expanded clones are given a class, and other clones once, few, many or no size at all.

>TRBJ2-7|TRBV5-6|NA|NA
CASSLWDNTYEQYF
TGTGCCAGCAGCTTGTGGGACAACACCTACGAGCAGTACTTC
>TRBJ2-7|TRBV4-2|few|NA
CASSRATDRRNEQYF
TGTGCCAGCAGCCGCGCCACCGACAGGAGGAACGAGCAGTACTTC
>TRBJ1-2|TRBV6-5|NA|NA
CASGTTGQHYGYTF
TGTGCCAGCGGAACGACAGGCCAACACTATGGCTACACCTTC
>TRBJ2-3|TRBV24-1|few|TRBD2
CATSDSTSGGVTDTQYF
TGTGCCACCAGTGACTCCACTAGCGGGGGAGTCACAGATACGCAGTATTTT
>TRBJ1-1|TRBV6-1|NA|NA
CASSDWRATEAFF
TGTGCCAGCAGTGATTGGAGGGCCACTGAAGCTTTCTTT
>TRBJ2-1|TRBV3-1/TRBV3-2|few|NA
CASSPTGNPYNEQFF
TGTGCCAGCAGCCCTACGGGGAACCCCTACAATGAGCAGTTCTTC
>TRBJ2-5|TRBV6-5|once|NA
CASRNSQETQYF
TGTGCCAGCAGAAACTCTCAAGAGACCCAGTACTTC
>TRBJ1-3|TRBV7-2|NA|NA
CASRSTSGNTIYF
TGTGCCAGCCGTAGCACGTCAGGAAACACCATATATTTT
>TRBJ1-6|TRBV4-1|NA|NA
CASSQDGAGDRGSPLHF
TGCGCCAGCAGCCAAGACGGGGCGGGGGATAGGGGGTCACCCCTCCACTTT
>TRBJ1-1|TRBV18|NA|NA
CASSPVAGSRTEAFF
TGTGCCAGCTCACCAGTCGCAGGGTCGAGAACTGAAGCTTTCTTT
>TRBJ1-2|TRBV5-1|NA|TRBD1
CASSLAGTGVDYGYTF
TGCGCCAGCAGCTTGGCGGGGACAGGGGTAGACTATGGCTACACCTTC
>TRBJ1-2|TRBV19|NA|TRBD1
CASSSRQQGSYGYTF
TGTGCCAGTAGTTCCCGACAACAGGGGAGCTATGGCTACACCTTC
>TRBJ1-1|TRBV4-2|NA|TRBD1
CASSQPPEAGQGMNTEAFF
TGTGCCAGCAGCCAACCACCCGAAGCGGGACAGGGGATGAACACTGAAGCTTTCTTT
>TRBJ2-2|TRBV6-5|few|NA
CASSYTRTGELFF
TGTGCCAGCAGTTATACTCGAACCGGGGAGCTGTTTTTT
>TRBJ2-3|TRBV6-5|once|TRBD2
CAANSGGRDTQYF
TGTGCCGCCAACAGCGGGGGAAGAGATACGCAGTATTTT
>TRBJ1-4|TRBV27|NA|NA
CASSLSRRGNEKLFF
TGTGCCAGCAGTTTATCCCGTCGAGGTAATGAAAAACTGTTTTTT
>TRBJ1-5|TRBV30|NA|NA
CAWSDLIGPQHF
TGTGCCTGGAGTGACCTAATTGGGCCCCAGCATTTT